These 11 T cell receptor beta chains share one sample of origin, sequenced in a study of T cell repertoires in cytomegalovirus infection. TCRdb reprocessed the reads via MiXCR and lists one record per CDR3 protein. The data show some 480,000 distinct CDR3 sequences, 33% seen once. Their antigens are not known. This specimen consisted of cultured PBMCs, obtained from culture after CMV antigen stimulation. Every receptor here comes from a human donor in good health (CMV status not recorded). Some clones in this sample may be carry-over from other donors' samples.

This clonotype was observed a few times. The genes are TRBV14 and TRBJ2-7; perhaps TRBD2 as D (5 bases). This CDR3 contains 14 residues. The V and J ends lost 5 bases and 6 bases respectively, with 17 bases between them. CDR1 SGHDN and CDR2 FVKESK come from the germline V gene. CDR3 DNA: TGTGCCAGCAGCTACCTAGCCGGAGAGGGCGAGCAGTACTTC. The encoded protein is CASSYLAGEGEQYF.

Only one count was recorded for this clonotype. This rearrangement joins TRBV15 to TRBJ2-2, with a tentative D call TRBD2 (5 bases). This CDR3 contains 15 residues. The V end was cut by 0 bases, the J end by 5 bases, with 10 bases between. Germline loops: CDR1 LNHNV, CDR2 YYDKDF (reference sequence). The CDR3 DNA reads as TGTGCCACCAGCAGAGATGGCCTAGCAACCGGGGAGCTGTTTTTT. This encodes CATSRDGLATGELFF.

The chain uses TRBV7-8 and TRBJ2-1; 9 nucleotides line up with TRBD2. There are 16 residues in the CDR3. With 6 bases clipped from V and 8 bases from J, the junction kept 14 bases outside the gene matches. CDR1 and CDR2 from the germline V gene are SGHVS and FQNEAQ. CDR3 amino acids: CASSPLPVAGADEQFF. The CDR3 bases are TGTGCCAGCAGTCCCCTTCCTGTAGCGGGAGCGGATGAGCAGTTCTTC. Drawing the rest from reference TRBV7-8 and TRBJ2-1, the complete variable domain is GAGVSQSPRYKVAKRGQDVALRCDPISGHVSLFWYQQALGQGPEFLTYFQNEAQLDKSGLPSDRFFAERPEGSVSTLKIQRTQQEDSAVYLCASSPLPVAGADEQFFGPGTRLTVL.

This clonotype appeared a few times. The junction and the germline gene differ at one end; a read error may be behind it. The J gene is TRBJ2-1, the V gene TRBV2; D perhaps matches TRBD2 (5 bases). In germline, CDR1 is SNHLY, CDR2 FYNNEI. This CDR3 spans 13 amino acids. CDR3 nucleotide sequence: TGTGCCACCAGTAACGGGGTATACAATGAGCAGTTCTTC. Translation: CATSNGVYNEQFF.

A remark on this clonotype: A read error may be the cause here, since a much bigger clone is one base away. The CDR3 DNA sequence: TGTGCCATCAGAAACACCCGGGAGCTGTTTTTT. It yields the protein CAIRNTRELFF. The V and J genes are TRBV10-3 and TRBJ2-2; D is unresolved. This CDR3 contains 11 residues. CDR1 and CDR2 (germline): ENHRY, SYGVKD.

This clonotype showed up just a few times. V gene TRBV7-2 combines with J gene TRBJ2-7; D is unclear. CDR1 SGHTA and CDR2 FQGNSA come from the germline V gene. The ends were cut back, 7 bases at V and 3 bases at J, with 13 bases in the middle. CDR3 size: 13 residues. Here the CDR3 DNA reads TGTGCCAGCAAAAACAGAACACGCTACGAGCAGTACTTC. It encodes CASKNRTRYEQYF.

The CDR3 protein is CASSPQRDFYGYTF. CDR3 bases: TGTGCCAGCAGCCCCCAGAGGGACTTCTATGGCTACACCTTC. The chain has TRBV7-2 and TRBJ1-2; weak D call: TRBD1 (5 bases). Looked up from germline, CDR1 is SGHTA and CDR2 is FQGNSA. CDR3 size: 14 residues. Trimming shortened V by 5 bases and J by 4 bases, and 14 bases separated the two germline ends.

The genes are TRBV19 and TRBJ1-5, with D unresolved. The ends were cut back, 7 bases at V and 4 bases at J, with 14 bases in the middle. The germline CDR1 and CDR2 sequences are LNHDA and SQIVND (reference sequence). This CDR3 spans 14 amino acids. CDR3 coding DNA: TGTGCCAGTAATACAGTAACTGTAAATCAGCCCCAGCATTTT. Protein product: CASNTVTVNQPQHF.

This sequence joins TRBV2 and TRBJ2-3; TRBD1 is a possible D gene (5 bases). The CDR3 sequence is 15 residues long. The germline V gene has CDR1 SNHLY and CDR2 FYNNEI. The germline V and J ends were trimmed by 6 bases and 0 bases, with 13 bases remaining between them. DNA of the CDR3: TGTGCCAGCAGGCTCAGGTCAGGGAGCACAGATACGCAGTATTTT. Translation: CASRLRSGSTDTQYF.

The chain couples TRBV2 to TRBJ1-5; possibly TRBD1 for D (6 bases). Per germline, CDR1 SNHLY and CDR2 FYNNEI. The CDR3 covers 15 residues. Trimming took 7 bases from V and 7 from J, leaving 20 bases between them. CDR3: CASTPEGGTGQPQHF. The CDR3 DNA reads TGTGCCAGCACCCCTGAAGGGGGGACGGGGCAGCCCCAGCATTTT.

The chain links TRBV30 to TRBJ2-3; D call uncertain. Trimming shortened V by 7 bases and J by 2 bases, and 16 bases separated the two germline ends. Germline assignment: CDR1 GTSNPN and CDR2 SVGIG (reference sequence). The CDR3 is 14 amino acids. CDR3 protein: CALLSWTLTDTQYF. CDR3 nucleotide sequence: TGTGCCTTGTTATCCTGGACCCTCACAGATACGCAGTATTTT.